This T cell receptor beta chain was sequenced during a study of CD8 T cells in ankylosing spondylitis. TCRdb redid the calling of the 5' RACE reads with MiXCR, one entry per CDR3 protein. The repertoire has roughly 230,000 distinct CDR3 sequences, 15% to 20% of them found once; the top ten carry roughly a third. There are 14 residues in the CDR3. Trimming took off 4 bases at V and 4 bases at J, with 12 bases between the two ends. Germline CDR1 reads MNHEY; CDR2 reads SMNVEV (reference sequence). The chain has TRBV27 and TRBJ2-3; D may be TRBD1 (5 bases). The sample comprised blood, either unsorted or a sorted T cell fraction (not recorded which). The receptor comes from a male donor with ankylosing spondylitis or in good health (not recorded which). The CDR3 DNA follows: TGTGCCAGCAGTTGGACACCTCTCGCAGATACGCAGTATTTT. Amino acid sequence: CASSWTPLADTQYF.